The 24 T cell receptor beta chains reported below all come from one sample, sequenced in a study of response to subunit inactivated influenza vaccine. Each CDR3 protein gets one entry after TCRdb re-called the RT-PCR reads with MiXCR. The sample consists of around 530,000 distinct CDR3 sequences, 12% of them appearing once. Sequences were derived from PBMCs from blood, sampled on the day of vaccination. These receptors were taken from a middle-aged man who received an inactivated influenza vaccine.

The CDR3 DNA follows: TGTGCCATGGGCCCCGGGACTAGCGGCAGTAAAGGCAAAAACATTCAGTACTTC. Translated, it gives CAMGPGTSGSKGKNIQYF. The chain uses TRBV5-6 and TRBJ2-4; the match to TRBD2 covers 11 bases. Germline lookup yields CDR1 SGHDT and CDR2 YYEEEE. This CDR3 comprises 18 residues. Germline trimming cut 9 bases from V and 3 bases from J; bases unmatched to any gene: 17.

This clonotype was seen only a few times. This chain uses TRBV12-3 or TRBV12-4 with TRBJ2-3; TRBD2 matches 10 bases. This CDR3 contains 16 residues. V shed 7 bases and J 1 base; nucleotides not matched to a gene: 8. CDR3 bases: TGTGCCAGCAACCTTAGCGGGAGGATACGCACAGATACGCAGTATTTT. Amino acids: CASNLSGRIRTDTQYF.

This clonotype was counted only a few times. V gene TRBV5-8 combines with J gene TRBJ2-3, with 7 bases lining up with TRBD2. From germline, CDR1 is SGHTS and CDR2 YDEGEE. Trimming cost V 0 bases and J 2 bases; bases outside gene matches: 6. The CDR3 contains 16 residues. The CDR3 protein is CASSLGGGLNTDTQYF. Here the CDR3 DNA reads TGTGCCAGCAGCTTGGGGGGAGGGCTAAACACAGATACGCAGTATTTT. The full variable domain, with the rest looked up from reference TRBV5-8 and TRBJ2-3, is EAGVTQSPTHLIKTRGQQATLRCSPISGHTSVYWYQQALGLGLQFLLWYDEGEERNRGNFPPRFSGRQFPNYSSELNVNALELEDSALYLCASSLGGGLNTDTQYFGPGTRLTVL.

The sample holds a few counts of this clonotype. V is TRBV27 and J is TRBJ2-1; TRBD2 matches at 12 bases. Per germline, CDR1 MNHEY and CDR2 SMNVEV (reference sequence). The V segment lost 5 bases and the J segment 4 bases; nucleotides outside the gene matches: 6. The CDR3 is made up of 16 amino acids. CDR3 coding DNA: TGTGCCAGCAGTCCCACGGGACTAGCGGGTTACAATGAGCAGTTCTTC. Translating it yields CASSPTGLAGYNEQFF.

This clonotype was counted once. It may be a read error: a sequence one base away is much more abundant. The chain recombines TRBV12-3 or TRBV12-4 with TRBJ2-3; possible D gene TRBD2, 7 bases. The CDR3 runs to 14 residues. Trimming cost V 6 bases and J 4 bases, with 14 bases left between them. Written as DNA, the CDR3 is TGTGCCAGCAGCCCGGGGGGCCCCGCAGATACGCAGTATTTT. Translating it yields CASSPGGPADTQYF.

The chain joins TRBV9 to TRBJ2-5; D not resolved. V was clipped by 0 bases and J by 9 bases, with 12 bases between them. This CDR3 spans 13 amino acids. The germline gives CDR1 SGDLS, CDR2 YYNGEE. The CDR3, as DNA: TGTGCCAGCAGCGTAGGAGACCAAGGGTCCCAGTACTTC. It is translated as CASSVGDQGSQYF.

The gene calls are TRBV7-2 and TRBJ2-1; 8 bases agree with TRBD1. J was trimmed by 7 bases and V by 5 bases; bases with no gene match: 10. In germline, CDR1 is SGHTA, CDR2 FQGNSA. This CDR3 has 15 residues. Here the CDR3 DNA reads TGTGCCAGCAGCCGACAGGGGAGGTTCGGGAATGAGCAGTTCTTC. It specifies CASSRQGRFGNEQFF. The full variable domain, in which reference TRBV7-2 and TRBJ2-1 provide the parts outside the CDR3, is GAGVSQSPSNKVTEKGKDVELRCDPISGHTALYWYRQSLGQGLEFLIYFQGNSAPDKSGLPSDRFSAERTGGSVSTLTIQRTQQEDSAVYLCASSRQGRFGNEQFFGPGTRLTVL.

This clonotype was seen a few times. V and J are TRBV11-2 and TRBJ2-1, with 8 positions matching TRBD2. Germline-derived CDR1 and CDR2 are SGHAT and FQNNGV. The CDR3 consists of 15 residues. The J segment lost 5 bases and the V segment lost 3 bases, leaving 6 bases of the junction unmatched. The chain's CDR3 is CASSFSRGANNEQFF. In DNA, the CDR3 is TGTGCCAGCAGCTTTTCGCGGGGGGCAAACAATGAGCAGTTCTTC.

This clonotype was detected only a few times. This chain connects TRBV28 to TRBJ2-7, with D possibly being TRBD1 (5 bases). Deletions cut 1 base from V and 0 bases from J, with 13 bases between. This CDR3 spans 16 amino acids. CDR1 and CDR2 from the germline V gene are MDHEN and SYDVKM. Here the CDR3 reads CASSLFGRTSSYEQYF. CDR3 DNA sequence: TGTGCCAGCAGTTTATTTGGCAGGACAAGCTCCTACGAGCAGTACTTC.

This clonotype occurred a few times. The V gene is TRBV11-1, the J gene TRBJ2-2; 9 bases match TRBD2. After removal of 4 bases from V and 4 bases from J, the junction contained 13 bases not matched to a gene. The CDR3 has 18 amino acids. Germline values: CDR1 SGHAT, CDR2 FQDESV (reference sequence). The CDR3 sequence is CASSSSISGSGSTGELFF. DNA for the CDR3: TGTGCCAGCAGCTCCTCCATTAGCGGGAGCGGAAGCACCGGGGAGCTGTTTTTT.

The V call is TRBV29-1, the J call TRBJ2-3; the D gene is possibly TRBD1 (5 bases). This CDR3 is 13 amino acids long. CDR1 and CDR2 (germline): SQVTM, ANQGSEA. The V end lost 4 bases, the J end lost 2 bases, and 10 bases lay between the germline ends. The CDR3 region has the DNA TGCAGCGTTGGGGGCAGGGCCACAGATACGCAGTATTTT. It is translated as CSVGGRATDTQYF.

The chain carries TRBV7-2 and TRBJ2-7, with D perhaps being TRBD1 or TRBD2 (5 bases each). V dropped 5 bases and J dropped 0 bases, with 14 bases sitting between them. The CDR3 is 15 amino acids. Germline V gene data show CDR1 as SGHTA and CDR2 as FQGNSA. In nucleotides, the CDR3 is TGTGCCAGCAGCGGTTCTTCAGGGAGCTCCTACGAGCAGTACTTC. Translated, it gives CASSGSSGSSYEQYF. Drawing the rest from reference TRBV7-2 and TRBJ2-7, the complete variable domain is GAGVSQSPSNKVTEKGKDVELRCDPISGHTALYWYRQSLGQGLEFLIYFQGNSAPDKSGLPSDRFSAERTGGSVSTLTIQRTQQEDSAVYLCASSGSSGSSYEQYFGPGTRLTVT.

The chain recombines TRBV14 with TRBJ2-5; 7 bases line up with TRBD1. CDR1 and CDR2 from the germline V gene are SGHDN and FVKESK. V was pared by 4 bases and J by 3 bases, with 14 bases of the junction left unmatched. CDR3 length: 17 amino acids. The CDR3 nucleotides read TGTGCCAGCAGCCTACCACCCGGGACAGCGGATAAAGAGACCCAGTACTTC. Protein product: CASSLPPGTADKETQYF.

In this sample, this clonotype turned up a few times. The chain joins TRBV7-9 to TRBJ1-4, with D unresolved. Germline V gives CDR1 SEHNR, CDR2 FQNEAQ (reference sequence). Trimming pared 6 bases from V and 4 bases from J, leaving 6 bases between. The CDR3 covers 12 residues. The CDR3 DNA reads as TGTGCCAGCAGGCGAAGTAATGAAAAACTGTTTTTT. Its translation is CASRRSNEKLFF.

The chain employs TRBV29-1 and TRBJ2-2; D gene unclear. V lost 4 bases and J lost 4, with 10 bases in between. The CDR3 sequence is 13 residues long. The germline V gene encodes CDR1 SQVTM and CDR2 ANQGSEA. The CDR3 here is CSVVFHSTGELFF. In nucleotides, the CDR3 is TGCAGCGTTGTTTTCCACAGCACCGGGGAGCTGTTTTTT.

This clonotype was seen a few times. The CDR3 sequence is CASSLLGRGSTDTQYF. In DNA form, the CDR3 reads TGTGCCAGCAGCTTACTTGGGCGGGGGAGCACAGATACGCAGTATTTT. The chain joins TRBV7-6 to TRBJ2-3, with 7 nucleotides matching TRBD2. The CDR3 is 16 amino acids. Trimming took 2 bases from V and 0 from J; bases not matched to a gene: 5. CDR1 SGHVS and CDR2 FNYEAQ come from the germline V gene.

This clonotype was counted at least ten times. The chain uses TRBV5-1 and TRBJ2-7; 11 bases align to TRBD1. This CDR3 is 14 amino acids long. Unmatched junction bases numbered 4, after V lost 3 bases and J lost 5 bases. The germline gives CDR1 SGHRS, CDR2 YFSETQ. CDR3 loop: CASSSDRGLNEQYF. In DNA, the CDR3 is TGCGCCAGCAGCTCGGACAGGGGGCTCAACGAGCAGTACTTC.

This clonotype turned up a few times. V gene TRBV20-1 combines with J gene TRBJ2-2; 11 bases map to TRBD2. The germline CDR1 and CDR2 sequences are DFQATT and SNEGSKA (reference sequence). This CDR3 contains 18 residues. The J segment lost 5 bases and the V segment lost 2 bases, leaving 13 bases of the junction unmatched. The CDR3 DNA follows: TGCAGTGCTAGACCTCGTCCACTAGCGGGAGTGGGTACCGGGGAGCTGTTTTTT. Protein: CSARPRPLAGVGTGELFF.

This clonotype was detected only a few times. This chain uses TRBV5-1 with TRBJ2-1; D is possibly TRBD2 (5 bases). V lost 4 bases and J lost 3, with 14 bases in between. This CDR3 comprises 15 residues. Germline V CDR1 and CDR2: SGHRS, YFSETQ. Here the CDR3 DNA reads TGCGCCAGCAGCCGGGATGGGGAGCGCTACAATGAGCAGTTCTTC. The encoded protein is CASSRDGERYNEQFF.

There are many counts of this clonotype. V is TRBV27 and J is TRBJ2-1; TRBD2 aligns across 11 bases. V lost 4 bases to trimming and J lost 9 bases; unmatched junction nucleotides: 8. The CDR3 covers 15 residues. Germline lookup yields CDR1 MNHEY and CDR2 SMNVEV (reference sequence). In DNA, the CDR3 is TGTGCCAGCAGTTCCGGGACTAGCGGCCCCAGTGAGCAGTTCTTC. Translating gives CASSSGTSGPSEQFF.

The chain couples TRBV11-2 to TRBJ2-7; possibly TRBD2 for D (7 bases). V was trimmed by 5 bases and J by 3 bases, leaving 14 bases between them. Germline V gives CDR1 SGHAT, CDR2 FQNNGV. The CDR3 consists of 14 residues. In DNA form, the CDR3 reads TGTGCCAGCAGCGAGACGGGGGGCTTCTACGAGCAGTACTTC. Translation: CASSETGGFYEQYF.

In this sample, this clonotype turned up a few times. This chain connects TRBV7-2 to TRBJ1-6, with a weak D call TRBD1 (6 bases). This CDR3 contains 15 residues. CDR1 SGHTA and CDR2 FQGNSA come from the germline V gene. V lost 5 bases and J 7 bases, leaving 15 bases between the germline ends. CDR3 nucleotide sequence: TGTGCCAGCAGCCAGTCGGGGGCAGGGAATTCACCCCTCCACTTT. This sequence encodes CASSQSGAGNSPLHF.

This chain uses TRBV5-1 with TRBJ2-7; 8 nucleotides match TRBD1. This CDR3 is 13 amino acids long. V was clipped by 4 bases and J by 6 bases; unmatched bases: 6. Germline values: CDR1 SGHRS, CDR2 YFSETQ. The CDR3 bases are TGCGCCAGCAGCCAGGGACAGGTTGGCGAGCAGTACTTC. It specifies CASSQGQVGEQYF.

This clonotype was counted ten times or more. V usage is TRBV12-3 or TRBV12-4 and J usage is TRBJ2-4, with TRBD1 identical over 7 bases. CDR3 size: 16 residues. Trimming removed 3 bases from V and 1 base from J; junction bases left unmatched: 6. For the CDR3, the DNA is TGTGCCAGCAGTTTTATGGCAGGGGGTGCCAAAAACATTCAGTACTTC. Its translation: CASSFMAGGAKNIQYF.